Shown below are 12 T cell receptor beta chains from a single sample sequenced in a study of T cells in Graves' hyperthyroidism and ophthalmopathy. Amplification yielded TCR beta CDR3 regions, with RNA transcripts as the source. When the TCR CDR3 underwent first-round RT-PCR, the HTBI primer set was used. Via MiXCR, TCRdb re-called the multiplex PCR reads, giving one row per CDR3 protein. The sample has around 570,000 distinct CDR3 sequences; about 20% are singletons. The sample comprised blood. The receptors here all came from a man aged 40-50 years with Graves' ophthalmopathy.

V is TRBV28 and J is TRBJ1-4; possible D gene TRBD1, 6 bases. The V and J ends lost 4 bases and 2 bases respectively, with 14 bases between them. Germline V gives CDR1 MDHEN, CDR2 SYDVKM. This CDR3 contains 16 residues. The CDR3 sequence is CASSSRGGATNEKLFF. The CDR3 bases are TGTGCCAGCAGTTCCCGGGGGGGGGCTACTAATGAAAAACTGTTTTTT.

There are many counts of this clonotype. The chain carries TRBV30 and TRBJ2-1; perhaps TRBD1 as D (5 bases). The CDR3 contains 16 residues. Germline V CDR1 and CDR2: GTSNPN, SVGIG (reference sequence). The V end lost 0 bases, the J end lost 6 bases, and 18 bases lay between the germline ends. CDR3 nucleotides: TGTGCCTGGAGTGTACGTGGAGCACGGACACTCAATGAGCAGTTCTTC. It yields the protein CAWSVRGARTLNEQFF.

This chain joins TRBV7-2 and TRBJ2-6; no reliable D call. Germline V gene sequence: CDR1 SGHTA, CDR2 FQGNSA. The CDR3 totals 13 residues. Between the trimmed V and J ends, which lost 0 bases and 9 bases, there was a span of 6 bases. CDR3 residues: CASSLAINNVLTF. The CDR3 DNA reads TGTGCCAGCAGCTTAGCAATTAACAACGTCCTGACTTTC.

The chain joins TRBV27 to TRBJ2-1, with D maybe TRBD2 (5 bases). The V and J ends lost 5 bases and 8 bases respectively, with 16 bases between them. Germline CDR1 MNHEY, CDR2 SMNVEV (reference sequence). CDR3 length: 14 amino acids. The CDR3 nucleotides are TGTGCCAGCAGTCCCGGGATTCAGATCCATGAGCAGTTCTTC. This codes for CASSPGIQIHEQFF.

CDR3 DNA sequence: TGTGCCATCAGTGAGCCGGGACGGAGATCTTACGAGCAGTACTTC. Translating gives CAISEPGRRSYEQYF. This sequence joins TRBV10-3 and TRBJ2-7, with D possibly called TRBD1 or TRBD2 (5 bases each). CDR1 is ENHRY, CDR2 SYGVKD, per germline. The CDR3 has 15 residues. The germline V and J ends were trimmed by 2 bases and 4 bases, with 15 bases remaining between them.

To note about this clonotype: This may be a read error, as it is one base from a much larger clone. This chain uses TRBV28 with TRBJ2-1; D may be TRBD2 (5 bases). Trimming shortened V by 0 bases and J by 2 bases, and 8 bases separated the two germline ends. The CDR3 runs 15 residues. Germline V lookup: CDR1 MDHEN, CDR2 SYDVKM. The CDR3 sequence: CASSLWVAPYNEQFF. In nucleotides, the CDR3 is TGTGCCAGCAGTTTATGGGTAGCGCCCTACAATGAGCAGTTCTTC.

The chain combines TRBV4-3 with TRBJ2-7; perhaps TRBD1 as D (6 bases). CDR3 length: 15 amino acids. Per germline, CDR1 LGHNA and CDR2 YSLEER. V gave up 1 base and J gave up 6 bases, with 16 bases separating them. For the CDR3, the DNA is TGCGCCAGCAGCCAAGTAAGGACAGTCGGGGCCGAGCAGTACTTC. Translation gives CASSQVRTVGAEQYF.

Concerning this clonotype itself: An end of the junction differs from the germline gene, which may be a read error. The CDR3 DNA reads as TGTGCCTGGAGCATTGACCCGAACGCTGAAGCTTTCTTT. It codes for CAWSIDPNAEAFF. This chain joins TRBV30 and TRBJ1-1, with D unclear. In germline, CDR1 is GTSNPN, CDR2 SVGIG (reference sequence). This CDR3 is 13 amino acids long.

This clonotype was picked up many times. The rearrangement links TRBV2 to TRBJ1-1; D is perhaps TRBD1 (5 bases). V lost 3 bases and J lost 4, with 15 bases in between. Germline assignment: CDR1 SNHLY and CDR2 FYNNEI. There are 15 residues in the CDR3. CDR3 in amino acids: CASSESPGKGTEAFF. DNA for the CDR3: TGTGCCAGCAGTGAGTCGCCAGGGAAGGGCACTGAAGCTTTCTTT.

This rearrangement joins TRBV4-3 to TRBJ1-2; D is undetermined. The CDR3 is 15 residues long. Germline V gene lookup returns CDR1 LGHNA and CDR2 YSLEER. The ends were cut back, 0 bases at V and 1 base at J, with 9 bases in the middle. CDR3 in DNA: TGCGCCAGCAGCCAAGATCTAACAGATAACTATGGCTACACCTTC. This gives the protein CASSQDLTDNYGYTF.

This clonotype was seen repeatedly, ten times or more. This rearrangement joins TRBV3-1 to TRBJ1-1; tentatively, D is TRBD1 (6 bases). The CDR3 has 14 amino acids. The germline V gene has CDR1 LGHDT and CDR2 YNNKEL (reference sequence). Trimming shortened V by 2 bases and J by 8 bases, and 15 bases separated the two germline ends. CDR3 loop: CASSQLQGRSEAFF. DNA for the CDR3: TGTGCCAGCAGCCAATTACAGGGTAGATCAGAAGCTTTCTTT.

The sample holds a few counts of this clonotype. The V gene is TRBV20-1, the J gene TRBJ2-3; the match to TRBD2 covers 11 bases. Germline CDR1 reads DFQATT; CDR2 reads SNEGSKA (reference sequence). V lost 4 bases and J lost 5; bases outside the gene matches: 8. There are 15 residues in the CDR3. CDR3 protein: CSAKDSGRALDTQYF. The CDR3 DNA reads TGCAGTGCTAAAGATAGCGGGAGGGCCCTAGATACGCAGTATTTT.